One and the same sample provided the 14 T cell receptor beta chains below, sequenced in a study of graft-versus-host responses after intestinal transplantation. No antigens are known for them. Here immunoSEQ multiplex PCR was the method, and the copy in TCRdb shows in-frame clones only, minus some. The sample has 90,000 to 150,000 clones; 85% to 95% are singletons. Material: unstimulated CD4+ T cells sorted from spleen or lymph node cells, obtained before intestinal transplant. The receptors here all came from a human donor who received an intestinal transplant.

V usage is TRBV6-6 and J usage is TRBJ1-2; 7 bases fit TRBD1. Trimming cost V 2 bases and J 2 bases; bases outside gene matches: 2. Germline CDR1 reads MNHNY; CDR2 reads SVGAGI (reference sequence). CDR3 length: 14 residues. CDR3 protein: CASSYPGQNYGYTF. The CDR3, as DNA: TGTGCCAGCAGTTACCCGGGACAGAACTATGGCTACACCTTC.

This chain uses TRBV7-9 with TRBJ2-7; 7 bases are a match to TRBD1. CDR3 length: 15 residues. Losses at the gene ends were 1 base for V and 7 bases for J; bases not matched to a gene: 10. Germline CDR1 is SEHNR and CDR2 is FQNEAQ (reference sequence). CDR3 loop: CASSLGRRDSREQYF. The CDR3 coding sequence is TGTGCCAGCAGCTTAGGAAGAAGGGACAGCCGGGAGCAGTACTTC.

V gene TRBV7-9 combines with J gene TRBJ1-1; D is unresolved. The length of the CDR3 is 12 residues. Deletions cut 1 base from V and 5 bases from J, with 5 bases between. Germline lookup yields CDR1 SEHNR and CDR2 FQNEAQ (reference sequence). CDR3 coding DNA: TGTGCCAGCAGCTTAGTGGAAACTGAAGCTTTCTTT. Translated: CASSLVETEAFF.

The rearrangement joins TRBV27 to TRBJ2-7; TRBD1 aligns across 7 bases. Trimming took 2 bases from V and 2 from J; bases not matched to a gene: 6. The CDR3 is 15 residues long. CDR1 is MNHEY and CDR2 is SMNVEV in the germline V gene (reference sequence). CDR3 bases: TGTGCCAGCAGTTTAAGCCGACAGGGTGCCTACGAGCAGTACTTC. This translates into CASSLSRQGAYEQYF.

The J gene is TRBJ2-7, the V gene TRBV6-5; D may be TRBD2 (5 bases). V was shortened by 2 bases and J by 0 bases, with 11 bases between the two germline ends. Germline CDR1 MNHEY, CDR2 SVGAGI. The CDR3 totals 15 residues. CDR3 in amino acids: CASSYGRRSSYEQYF. The CDR3 nucleotides are TGTGCCAGCAGTTACGGGCGGAGGAGCTCCTACGAGCAGTACTTC.

Here the CDR3 reads CASSETGVPRETQYF. The CDR3, as DNA: TGTGCCAGCAGCGAGACAGGGGTGCCTCGCGAGACCCAGTACTTC. V and J are TRBV9 and TRBJ2-5, with 8 bases lining up with TRBD1. V shed 3 bases and J 5 bases; nucleotides not matched to a gene: 9. The CDR3 runs 15 residues. CDR1 is SGDLS and CDR2 is YYNGEE in the germline V gene.

The chain joins TRBV29-1 to TRBJ1-2, with D perhaps TRBD1 (6 bases). Between the trimmed V and J ends, which lost 4 bases and 2 bases, there was a span of 14 bases. Germline CDR1 is SQVTM and CDR2 is ANQGSEA. This CDR3 spans 14 amino acids. CDR3 amino acids: CSVAPPGANYGYTF. The CDR3 DNA follows: TGCAGCGTTGCCCCCCCGGGGGCGAACTATGGCTACACCTTC.

In its sample, this clone was seen once. This chain connects TRBV2 to TRBJ1-2; no firm D call. Germline values: CDR1 SNHLY, CDR2 FYNNEI. V lost 4 bases and J 6 bases, leaving 12 bases between the germline ends. This CDR3 is built from 13 residues. The DNA for the CDR3 is TGTGCCAGCAGTGCGGGAGAGGCGGATGGCTACACCTTC. Translation gives CASSAGEADGYTF.

The V call is TRBV19, the J call TRBJ2-6, with D unresolved. V dropped 5 bases and J dropped 1 base, with 18 bases sitting between them. Germline V gene data show CDR1 as LNHDA and CDR2 as SQIVND (reference sequence). The length of the CDR3 is 18 residues. The CDR3 here is CASSVLHRGKSGANVLTF. The DNA of the CDR3 is TGTGCCAGTAGTGTACTCCACCGAGGTAAATCTGGGGCCAACGTCCTGACTTTC.

This clone is a singleton in its sample. The chain carries TRBV20-1 and TRBJ1-4; D gene ambiguous. From germline, CDR1 is DFQATT and CDR2 SNEGSKA (reference sequence). V lost 2 bases, J lost 8 bases, and 3 bases lay in between. This CDR3 is built from 10 residues. CDR3 sequence (DNA): TGCAGTGCTAGAAGAGAAAAACTGTTTTTT. Translated, it gives CSARREKLFF.

The gene calls are TRBV11-2 and TRBJ1-1; TRBD1 matches at 8 bases. V lost 3 bases and J lost 11; bases outside the gene matches: 8. Germline CDR1 is SGHAT and CDR2 is FQNNGV. This CDR3 is built from 13 residues. DNA for the CDR3: TGTGCCAGCAGCTTTGGACAGGGCCAAGACGCTTTCTTT. It translates to CASSFGQGQDAFF.

The chain employs TRBV28 and TRBJ1-1; 7 nucleotides line up with TRBD1. The CDR3 contains 17 residues. Per the germline V gene, CDR1 is MDHEN and CDR2 is SYDVKM. With 3 bases clipped from V and 0 bases from J, the junction kept 10 bases outside the gene matches. This CDR3 reads CASSLAGSDRMNTEAFF. CDR3 DNA: TGTGCCAGCAGTTTGGCGGGCTCGGACAGGATGAACACTGAAGCTTTCTTT.

J is TRBJ2-7 and V is TRBV5-6, with 8 bases that match TRBD1. This CDR3 is built from 19 residues. Per germline, CDR1 SGHDT and CDR2 YYEEEE. V lost 1 base to trimming and J lost 0 bases; unmatched junction nucleotides: 15. CDR3: CASSLNLPPRGQSSYEQYF. In DNA form, the CDR3 reads TGTGCCAGCAGCTTGAACCTCCCTCCCAGGGGGCAAAGCTCCTACGAGCAGTACTTC.

The chain combines TRBV19 with TRBJ2-3; TRBD1 matches at 7 bases. This CDR3 region has 14 residues. Trimming removed 6 bases from V and 2 bases from J; junction bases left unmatched: 5. Germline CDR1 LNHDA, CDR2 SQIVND (reference sequence). The CDR3 is CASSQGVYTDTQYF. DNA for the CDR3: TGTGCCAGTAGCCAGGGGGTGTACACAGATACGCAGTATTTT.